This T cell receptor (beta chain) was captured in a study of blood T cell repertoires in COVID-19. Produced via immunoSEQ multiplex PCR; TCRdb's table is partial and in-frame only. This table has 150,000 to 200,000 clones, roughly 85% appearing once. The CDR3 loop spans 13 amino acids. Trimming removed 2 bases from V and 1 base from J, with 5 bases in between. CDR1 is MDHEN and CDR2 is SYDVKM in the germline V gene. The sample taken for sequencing was PBMCs or T cells enriched from blood (not recorded which). This chain joins TRBV28 and TRBJ1-1; the D gene is possibly TRBD1 (5 bases). This clonotype originated in a woman aged 18-30 years who had recovered from COVID-19. The CDR3: CASSLQGNTEAFF. CDR3 DNA: TGTGCCAGCAGTTTACAGGGGAACACTGAAGCTTTCTTT.